This T cell receptor beta chain was identified during a study of multiple sclerosis patients with progressive multifocal leukoencephalopathy. Study information: Longitudinal control samples came from natalizumab-treated multiple sclerosis patients without PML. Overall study findings and caveats: Lower normalized Shannon entropy suggested reduced TRB diversity in most PML patients.

Comments on this clone: Its antigen is unknown.

Stated time point: before natalizumab initiation. Before the first natalizumab infusion, T0 blood samples were taken. Assay used: immunoSEQ multiplex PCR; TCRdb lists only in-frame clones, some missing. Found here are roughly 31,000 clones, 75% to 90% of them singletons; the top ten hold about 1.5%. The CDR3 consists of 15 residues. Per germline, CDR1 SGHTA and CDR2 FQGNSA. V lost 7 bases to trimming and J lost 0 bases; unmatched junction nucleotides: 5. The sample comprised PBMCs. The chain has TRBV7-2 and TRBJ2-1; 8 nucleotides match TRBD1. The receptor's source is a human donor with multiple sclerosis. CDR3 DNA: TGTGCCAGCATCCAGACAGGGGTCTCCTACAATGAGCAGTTCTTC. Protein sequence: CASIQTGVSYNEQFF.